The clone carrying this T cell receptor beta chain was seen only a few times. The data originate from a study of OX40 agonist ivuxolimab in advanced cancers. Study-level background: The drug used for patients, ivuxolimab, was an agonistic anti-OX40 (CD134) antibody. The study gave patients intravenous ivuxolimab at 0.01 to 10 mg/kg every 2 weeks.

The CDR3 has 15 amino acids. Trimming took 1 base from V and 3 from J; bases not matched to a gene: 6. Germline V gene lookup returns CDR1 SGDLS and CDR2 YYNGEE. The table came from immunoSEQ multiplex PCR; TCRdb's copy has only in-frame clones and leaves some out. The data hold tens of thousands of clones, with nearly 90% observed a single time. The clonotype originates from an adult with an advanced solid tumor such as melanoma, head and neck, liver or kidney cancer. The chain carries TRBV9 and TRBJ1-1; 7 bases line up with TRBD1. The sequencing used CD4+ or CD8+ T cells sorted from blood, collected in a trial of the OX40 agonist ivuxolimab. CDR3 in amino acids: CASSVQGGLDTEAFF. The CDR3 region has the DNA TGTGCCAGCAGCGTACAGGGGGGGTTGGACACTGAAGCTTTCTTT.